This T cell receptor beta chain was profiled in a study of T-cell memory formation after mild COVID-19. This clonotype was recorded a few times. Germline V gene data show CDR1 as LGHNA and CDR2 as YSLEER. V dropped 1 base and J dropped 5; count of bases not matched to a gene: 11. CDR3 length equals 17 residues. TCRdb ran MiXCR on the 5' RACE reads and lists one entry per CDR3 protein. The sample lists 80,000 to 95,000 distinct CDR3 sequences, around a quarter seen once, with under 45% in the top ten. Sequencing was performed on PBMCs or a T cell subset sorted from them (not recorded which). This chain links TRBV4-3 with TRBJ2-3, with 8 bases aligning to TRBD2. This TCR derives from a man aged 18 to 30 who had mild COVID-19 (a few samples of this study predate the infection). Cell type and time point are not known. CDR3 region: CASSQASAGDPGDTQYF. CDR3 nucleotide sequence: TGCGCCAGCAGCCAAGCATCAGCGGGGGATCCGGGAGATACGCAGTATTTT.